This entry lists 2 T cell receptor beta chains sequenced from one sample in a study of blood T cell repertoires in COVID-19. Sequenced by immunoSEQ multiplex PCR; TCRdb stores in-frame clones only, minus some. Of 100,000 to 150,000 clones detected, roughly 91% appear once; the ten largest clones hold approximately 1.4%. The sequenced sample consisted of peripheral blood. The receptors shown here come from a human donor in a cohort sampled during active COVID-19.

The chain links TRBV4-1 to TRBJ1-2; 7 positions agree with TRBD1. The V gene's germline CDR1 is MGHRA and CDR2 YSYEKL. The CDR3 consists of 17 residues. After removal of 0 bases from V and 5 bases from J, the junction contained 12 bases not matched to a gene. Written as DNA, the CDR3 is TGCGCCAGCAGCCAAGATCCACAGGGGAGCCCTCTATATGGCTACACCTTC. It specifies CASSQDPQGSPLYGYTF.

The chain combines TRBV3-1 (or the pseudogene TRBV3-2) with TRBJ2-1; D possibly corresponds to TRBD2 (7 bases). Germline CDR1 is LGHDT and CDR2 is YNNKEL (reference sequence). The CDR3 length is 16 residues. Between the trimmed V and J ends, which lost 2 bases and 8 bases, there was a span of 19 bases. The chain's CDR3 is CASSQTRGAGVDEQFF. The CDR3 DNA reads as TGTGCCAGCAGCCAAACTCGGGGGGCGGGAGTGGATGAGCAGTTCTTC.